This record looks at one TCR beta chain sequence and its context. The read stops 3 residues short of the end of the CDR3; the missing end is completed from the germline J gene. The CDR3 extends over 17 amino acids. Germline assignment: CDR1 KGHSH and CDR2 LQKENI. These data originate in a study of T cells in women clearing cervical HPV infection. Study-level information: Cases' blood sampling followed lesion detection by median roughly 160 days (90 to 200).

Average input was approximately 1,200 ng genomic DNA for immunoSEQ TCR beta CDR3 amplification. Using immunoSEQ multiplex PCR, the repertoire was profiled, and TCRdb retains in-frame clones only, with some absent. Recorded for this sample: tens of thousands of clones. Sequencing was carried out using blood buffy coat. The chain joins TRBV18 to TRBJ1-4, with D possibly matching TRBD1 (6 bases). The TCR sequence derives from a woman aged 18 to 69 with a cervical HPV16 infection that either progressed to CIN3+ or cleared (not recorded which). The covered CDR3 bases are TGTGCCAGCTCACCAGGAAGGGGGAGCTCCTATAATTCACCA. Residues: CASSPGRGSSYNSP. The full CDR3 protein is CASSPGRGSSYNSPLFF.